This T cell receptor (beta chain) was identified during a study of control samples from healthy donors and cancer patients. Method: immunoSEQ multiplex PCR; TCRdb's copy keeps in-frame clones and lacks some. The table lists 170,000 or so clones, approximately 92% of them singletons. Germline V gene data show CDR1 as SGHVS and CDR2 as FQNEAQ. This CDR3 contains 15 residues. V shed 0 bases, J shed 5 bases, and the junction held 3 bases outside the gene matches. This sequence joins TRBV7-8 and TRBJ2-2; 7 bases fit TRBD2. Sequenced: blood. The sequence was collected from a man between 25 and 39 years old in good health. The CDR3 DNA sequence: TGTGCCAGCAGCTTAGCGGGAGGGAAAACCGGGGAGCTGTTTTTT. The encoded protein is CASSLAGGKTGELFF. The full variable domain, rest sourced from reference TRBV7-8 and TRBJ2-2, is GAGVSQSPRYKVAKRGQDVALRCDPISGHVSLFWYQQALGQGPEFLTYFQNEAQLDKSGLPSDRFFAERPEGSVSTLKIQRTQQEDSAVYLCASSLAGGKTGELFFGEGSRLTVL.